This T cell receptor beta chain was obtained from a study of cytomegalovirus exposure and HLA in healthy donors. About the study: The approximately 120 validation repertoires, a later analysis reported, used the same platform as the roughly 710 first-cohort repertoires.

Study-level results: In vitro checks showed that three CMV-associated chains really do target CMV antigens.

The data were produced by immunoSEQ multiplex PCR, yet TCRdb's version contains in-frame clones alone and is incomplete. The sample has more than 300,000 clones; just over 85% are singletons. The germline CDR1 and CDR2 sequences are SGHTA and FQGNSA. CDR3 length: 13 amino acids. The trim removed 4 bases at V and 7 bases at J, leaving 7 bases unmatched. This clone occurred once. Its antigen remains unidentified. The TCR originated in a woman aged 18-29 years in good health and CMV-seronegative. Sequencing was performed on PBMCs. The V and J genes are TRBV7-2 and TRBJ2-7, with 7 bases that match TRBD1. The CDR3 is CASSSHAGGEQYF. CDR3 sequence (DNA): TGTGCCAGCAGCTCCCACGCAGGGGGTGAGCAGTACTTC.